The 5 T cell receptor beta chains in this list originate from one sample, sequenced in a study of T-cell memory formation after mild COVID-19. MiXCR was run by TCRdb on the 5' RACE reads, yielding one entry per CDR3 protein. The sample has approximately 560,000 distinct CDR3 sequences; roughly 17% are singletons. Sequenced: PBMCs or a T cell subset sorted from them (not recorded which). Receptors were obtained from an adult woman who had mild COVID-19 (a few samples of this study predate the infection). Cell type and time point are not known.

This rearrangement joins TRBV7-6 to TRBJ1-2; no definite D call. Trimming stripped 5 bases from V and 4 bases from J, with 11 bases between. Germline V gene lookup returns CDR1 SGHVS and CDR2 FNYEAQ. This CDR3 has 13 amino acids. The chain's CDR3 is CASSPFRGYGYTF. DNA of the CDR3: TGTGCCAGCAGCCCCTTCCGAGGCTATGGCTACACCTTC. The complete variable domain, with remaining parts taken from reference TRBV7-6 and TRBJ1-2, reads GAGVSQSPRYKVTKRGQDVALRCDPISGHVSLYWYRQALGQGPEFLTYFNYEAQQDKSGLPNDRFSAERPEGSISTLTIQRTEQRDSAMYRCASSPFRGYGYTFGSGTRLTVV.

This clonotype was detected a few times. CDR3 sequence: CASSLGLRGRSDTQYF. The CDR3 DNA reads as TGTGCCAGCAGTTTAGGGTTACGGGGTAGGTCAGATACGCAGTATTTT. The V gene is TRBV12-3 or TRBV12-4, the J gene TRBJ2-3, with D possibly being TRBD2 (5 bases). The CDR3 totals 16 residues. V lost 1 base to trimming and J lost 4 bases, with 15 bases between them.

The chain uses TRBV6-6 and TRBJ1-4, with D maybe TRBD1 (5 bases). The V end was cut by 2 bases, the J end by 8 bases, with 15 bases between. Germline V gene lookup returns CDR1 MNHNY and CDR2 SVGAGI (reference sequence). The CDR3 runs to 15 residues. CDR3 sequence reads: CASSYGGTEKEKLFF. The CDR3 DNA is TGTGCCAGCAGTTACGGAGGGACGGAAAAGGAAAAACTGTTTTTT.

The J gene is TRBJ2-1, the V gene TRBV7-2; 9 bases align to TRBD2. The CDR3 length is 14 residues. The germline V gene encodes CDR1 SGHTA and CDR2 FQGNSA. J lost 9 bases, V lost 1 base, and 4 bases had no gene match. The CDR3 DNA is TGTGCCAGCAGCTTAGGGGGGACTAGCCGTGAGCAGTTCTTC. It specifies CASSLGGTSREQFF.

The CDR3 DNA sequence: TGTGCCAGCAGCTTACACGGTAACTCTGGGGCCAACGTCCTGACTTTC. Amino acid sequence: CASSLHGNSGANVLTF. This chain connects TRBV5-4 to TRBJ2-6; no reliable D call. This CDR3 is 16 amino acids long. Germline V lookup: CDR1 SGHNT, CDR2 YYREEE (reference sequence). The V gene lost 2 bases and the J gene lost 0 bases, with 9 bases spanning the gap.